Listed below are T cell receptor beta chains from one sample, sequenced in a study of T cells of healthy individuals. TCRdb recomputed calls from the 5' RACE reads with MiXCR, one row per CDR3 protein. The repertoire holds approximately 50,000 distinct CDR3 sequences, with roughly 15% as singletons. The receptors derive from a human donor in good health. The conserved cysteine and the conserved F or W are not part of the CDR3 here.

TRBV7-8	ASSFYTGELF
TRBV7-2	ASSPGQGADTQY
TRBV20-1	SATQDRTDTQY
TRBV5-1	ASSLGPAGEQETQY
TRBV5-1	ASSFIAGDGTDTQY
TRBV29-1	SVEGFTKAGRWDEQF
TRBV4-3	ASSQVDGETQY
TRBV7-9	ASSLAGVREKLF
TRBV6-5	ASSSQGEGTDTQY
TRBV7-2	ASSPRTSGGPSDEQF
TRBV4-1	ASSHRTGGTDTQY
TRBV2	ASSPSSTNEKLF
TRBV6-1	ASSEIGGATDTQY
TRBV5-5	ASSLTGTPHYGYT
TRBV7-2	ASSPRLGGSTDTQY
TRBV7-2	ASSLSGGTEAF
TRBV12-3/TRBV12-4	ASSSVGTGGDQPQH
TRBV5-1	ASSLTGGYNEQF
TRBV7-7	ASSLGRGVGTGELF
TRBV9	ASSVSLGNEKLF